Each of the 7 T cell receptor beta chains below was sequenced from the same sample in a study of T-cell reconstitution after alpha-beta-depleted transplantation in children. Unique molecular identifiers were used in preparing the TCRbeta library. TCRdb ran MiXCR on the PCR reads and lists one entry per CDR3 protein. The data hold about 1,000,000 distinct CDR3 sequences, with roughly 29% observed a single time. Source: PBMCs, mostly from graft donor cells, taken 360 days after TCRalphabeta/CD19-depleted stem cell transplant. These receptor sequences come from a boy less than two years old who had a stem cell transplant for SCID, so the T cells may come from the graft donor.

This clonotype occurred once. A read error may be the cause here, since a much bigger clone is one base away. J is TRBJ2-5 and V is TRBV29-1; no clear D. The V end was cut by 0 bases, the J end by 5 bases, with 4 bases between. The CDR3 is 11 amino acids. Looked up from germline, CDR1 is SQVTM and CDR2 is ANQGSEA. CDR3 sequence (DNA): TGCAGCGTTGAAGATCCGGAGACCCAGTACTTC. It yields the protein CSVEDPETQYF.

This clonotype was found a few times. The CDR3 protein is CASSSIRRGVNTEAFF. Written as DNA, the CDR3 is TGTGCCAGCAGCTCCATACGGAGGGGTGTGAACACTGAAGCTTTCTTT. The genes are TRBV7-2 and TRBJ1-1; D might be TRBD1 (5 bases). The CDR3 totals 16 residues. Germline values: CDR1 SGHTA, CDR2 FQGNSA. The V end lost 4 bases, the J end lost 0 bases, and 15 bases lay between the germline ends.

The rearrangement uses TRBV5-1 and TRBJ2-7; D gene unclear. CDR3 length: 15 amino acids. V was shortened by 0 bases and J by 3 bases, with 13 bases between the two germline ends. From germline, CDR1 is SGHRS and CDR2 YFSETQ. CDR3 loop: CASSLGLRVDYEQYF. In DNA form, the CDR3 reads TGCGCCAGCAGCTTGGGGCTACGCGTGGACTACGAGCAGTACTTC.

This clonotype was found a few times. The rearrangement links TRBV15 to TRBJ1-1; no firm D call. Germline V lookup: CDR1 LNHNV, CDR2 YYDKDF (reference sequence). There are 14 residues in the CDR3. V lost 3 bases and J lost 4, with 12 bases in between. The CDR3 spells CATSRDQLSTEAFF. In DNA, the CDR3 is TGTGCCACCAGCAGGGATCAACTGAGCACTGAAGCTTTCTTT.

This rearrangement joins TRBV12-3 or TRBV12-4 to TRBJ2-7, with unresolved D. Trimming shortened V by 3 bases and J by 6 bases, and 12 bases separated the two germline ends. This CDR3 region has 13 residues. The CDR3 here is CASSFPPPAEQYF. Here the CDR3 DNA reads TGTGCCAGCAGTTTTCCCCCTCCAGCCGAGCAGTACTTC.

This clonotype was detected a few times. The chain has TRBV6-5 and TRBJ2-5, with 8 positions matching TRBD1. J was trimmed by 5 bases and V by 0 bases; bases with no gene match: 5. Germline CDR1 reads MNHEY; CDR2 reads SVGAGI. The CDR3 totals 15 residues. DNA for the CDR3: TGTGCCAGCAGTTACTCGTACAGGGGGTCCGAGACCCAGTACTTC. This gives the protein CASSYSYRGSETQYF.

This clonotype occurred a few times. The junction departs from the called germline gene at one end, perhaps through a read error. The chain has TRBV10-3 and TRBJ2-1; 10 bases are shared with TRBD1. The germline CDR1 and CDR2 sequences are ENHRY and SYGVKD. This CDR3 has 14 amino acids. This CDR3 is CAMGTGAPYNERFF. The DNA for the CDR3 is TGTGCCATGGGGACAGGGGCCCCCTACAATGAGCGGTTCTTC.